The 11 T cell receptor beta chains given below trace back to one sample, sequenced in a study of cytomegalovirus exposure and HLA in healthy donors. Both 60 Vbeta primers and 13 Jbeta primers went into the PCR. Sequencing was performed with immunoSEQ multiplex PCR; in TCRdb, only in-frame clones are kept and a portion is missing. The repertoire includes 100,000 to 150,000 clones, around 75% of them detected once, and about 4.9% sits in the top ten. Sequenced sample: PBMCs. The receptors derive from a man in his 60s in good health and CMV-seropositive.

The chain carries TRBV5-1 and TRBJ1-1; TRBD1 matches at 9 bases. The junction had 11 bases not matched to a gene; V was cut back by 7 bases and J by 4 bases. The CDR3 length is 15 residues. Germline V gene data show CDR1 as SGHRS and CDR2 as YFSETQ. The CDR3 here is CASVPGQGSGTEAFF. The CDR3 bases are TGCGCCAGCGTCCCGGGACAGGGTTCGGGCACTGAAGCTTTCTTT.

V usage is TRBV6-4 and J usage is TRBJ1-5; unclear D gene. CDR1 is MRHNA, CDR2 SNTAGT, per germline. This CDR3 spans 13 amino acids. V lost 4 bases and J lost 5, with 9 bases in between. CDR3 coding DNA: TGTGCCAGCAGTGCAGAGGCTGATCAGCCCCAGCATTTT. It specifies CASSAEADQPQHF.

This clone was counted between two and nine times. Written as DNA, the CDR3 is TGTGCCAGCAGCGAGCGCCCGGGACAGGATTATTCACCCCTCCACTTT. It is translated as CASSERPGQDYSPLHF. The rearrangement uses TRBV9 and TRBJ1-6, with TRBD1 matching over 8 bases. Trimming cost V 3 bases and J 8 bases; bases outside gene matches: 10. CDR1 SGDLS and CDR2 YYNGEE come from the germline V gene. The CDR3 has 16 residues.

This chain connects TRBV18 to TRBJ2-2; D is perhaps TRBD1 (6 bases). The CDR3 has 16 residues. Looked up from germline, CDR1 is KGHSH and CDR2 is LQKENI. V gave up 4 bases and J gave up 0 bases, with 12 bases separating them. CDR3 sequence (DNA): TGTGCCAGCTCACTTCAGACAGGAACGAACACCGGGGAGCTGTTTTTT. This sequence encodes CASSLQTGTNTGELFF.

The chain couples TRBV5-6 to TRBJ2-3; D ambiguous. Deletions cut 0 bases from V and 1 base from J, with 6 bases between. The CDR3 consists of 14 residues. From germline, CDR1 is SGHDT and CDR2 YYEEEE. As DNA, the CDR3 is TGTGCCAGCAGCTTGGGACGGGGCACAGATACGCAGTATTTT. Its protein is CASSLGRGTDTQYF.

This rearrangement joins TRBV5-4 to TRBJ2-3, with 13 nucleotides matching TRBD2. V was pared by 4 bases and J by 1 base, with 9 bases of the junction left unmatched. This CDR3 is built from 18 residues. Looked up from germline, CDR1 is SGHNT and CDR2 is YYREEE (reference sequence). This CDR3 is CASSSGLAGDLRTDTQYF. The CDR3, as DNA: TGTGCCAGCAGCAGCGGACTAGCGGGGGATCTACGCACAGATACGCAGTATTTT.

The chain couples TRBV4-1 to TRBJ1-4; D remains unclear. This CDR3 spans 16 amino acids. Per germline, CDR1 MGHRA and CDR2 YSYEKL. V was trimmed by 2 bases and J by 4 bases, leaving 14 bases between them. CDR3 in DNA: TGCGCCAGCAGCCAACGACCGACGGAGGTTAATGAAAAACTGTTTTTT. Encoded protein: CASSQRPTEVNEKLFF.

This chain links TRBV19 with TRBJ1-1; D gene uncertain. The V and J ends lost 4 bases and 3 bases respectively, with 9 bases between them. The CDR3 covers 13 residues. Germline V lookup: CDR1 LNHDA, CDR2 SQIVND (reference sequence). The CDR3 DNA reads as TGTGCCAGTAGTACCCACCGGGACACTGAAGCTTTCTTT. Its translation is CASSTHRDTEAFF.

This clone appeared a few times. The rearrangement links TRBV11-2 to TRBJ2-7; D is perhaps TRBD2 (6 bases). This CDR3 comprises 14 residues. V shed 2 bases and J shed 7 bases, with 15 bases lying between them. From germline, CDR1 is SGHAT and CDR2 FQNNGV. The CDR3 loop reads CASSLKGLTGEQYF. DNA for the CDR3: TGTGCCAGCAGCTTAAAGGGACTGACCGGGGAGCAGTACTTC. The variable domain in full, with the rest retrieved from reference TRBV11-2 and TRBJ2-7, is EAGVAQSPRYKIIEKRQSVAFWCNPISGHATLYWYQQILGQGPKLLIQFQNNGVVDDSQLPKDRFSAERLKGVDSTLKIQPAKLEDSAVYLCASSLKGLTGEQYFGPGTRLTVT.

The V gene is TRBV30, the J gene TRBJ2-5; TRBD2 matches at 7 bases. The CDR3 is made up of 12 amino acids. J was trimmed by 11 bases and V by 0 bases; bases with no gene match: 6. CDR1 and CDR2 (germline): GTSNPN, SVGIG (reference sequence). CDR3 nucleotides: TGTGCCTGGAGTGTCGGTGGGAGGGAGCAGTACTTC. Protein sequence: CAWSVGGREQYF.

A few counts support this clone. The chain recombines TRBV5-4 with TRBJ1-2; 8 nucleotides agree with TRBD1. CDR3 length: 15 amino acids. Per germline, CDR1 SGHNT and CDR2 YYREEE (reference sequence). V shed 0 bases and J 4 bases; nucleotides not matched to a gene: 5. The CDR3 reads CASSLASGGAYGYTF. The CDR3, as DNA: TGTGCCAGCAGCTTGGCGTCAGGGGGCGCCTATGGCTACACCTTC. Filled out from reference TRBV5-4 and TRBJ1-2, the complete variable domain reads ETGVTQSPTHLIKTRGQQVTLRCSSQSGHNTVSWYQQALGQGPQFIFQYYREEENGRGNFPPRFSGLQFPNYSSELNVNALELDDSALYLCASSLASGGAYGYTFGSGTRLTVV.